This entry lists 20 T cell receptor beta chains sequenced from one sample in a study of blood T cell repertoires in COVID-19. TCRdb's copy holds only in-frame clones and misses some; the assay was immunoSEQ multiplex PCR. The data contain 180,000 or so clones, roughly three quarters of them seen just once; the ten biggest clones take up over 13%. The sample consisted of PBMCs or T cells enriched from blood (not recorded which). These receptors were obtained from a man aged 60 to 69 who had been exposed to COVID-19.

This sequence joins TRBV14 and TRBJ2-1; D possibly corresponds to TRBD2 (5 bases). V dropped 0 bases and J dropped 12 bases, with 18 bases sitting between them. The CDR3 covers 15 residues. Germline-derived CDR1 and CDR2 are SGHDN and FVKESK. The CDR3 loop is CASSQDGRVRAGQFF. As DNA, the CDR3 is TGTGCCAGCAGCCAAGACGGGCGGGTGCGGGCGGGGCAGTTCTTC.

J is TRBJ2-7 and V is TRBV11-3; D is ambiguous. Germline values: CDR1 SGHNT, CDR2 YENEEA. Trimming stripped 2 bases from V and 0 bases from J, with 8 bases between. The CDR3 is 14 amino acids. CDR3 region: CASSLPGSSYEQYF. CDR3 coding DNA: TGTGCCAGCAGCTTACCGGGTAGCTCCTACGAGCAGTACTTC.

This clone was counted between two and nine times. This CDR3 reads CASRAPGSYNEQFF. DNA of the CDR3: TGTGCCAGCAGAGCCCCGGGTAGCTACAATGAGCAGTTCTTC. The chain has TRBV28 and TRBJ2-1, with unresolved D. Trimming stripped 6 bases from V and 3 bases from J, with 12 bases between. CDR1 is MDHEN and CDR2 is SYDVKM in the germline V gene. The CDR3 loop spans 14 amino acids.

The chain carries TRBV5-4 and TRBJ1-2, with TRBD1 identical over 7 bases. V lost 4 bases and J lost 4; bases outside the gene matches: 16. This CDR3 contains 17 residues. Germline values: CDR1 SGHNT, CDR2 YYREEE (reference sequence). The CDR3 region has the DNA TGTGCCAGCAGCCCCGGACAGGACGGAGCACGTATCTATGGCTACACCTTC. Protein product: CASSPGQDGARIYGYTF.

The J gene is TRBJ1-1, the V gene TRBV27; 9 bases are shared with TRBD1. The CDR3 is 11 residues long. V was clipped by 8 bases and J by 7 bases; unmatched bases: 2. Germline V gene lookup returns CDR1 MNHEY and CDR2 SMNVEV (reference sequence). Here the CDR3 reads CASGTGIEAFF. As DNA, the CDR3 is TGTGCCAGCGGGACAGGGATTGAAGCTTTCTTT.

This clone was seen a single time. The CDR3 region is CASSRGGSLAPPEQYF. CDR3 in DNA: TGCGCCAGCAGCAGGGGGGGGTCTCTAGCCCCCCCCGAGCAGTACTTC. The rearrangement joins TRBV5-1 to TRBJ2-7, with D maybe TRBD2 (7 bases). Germline CDR1 is SGHRS and CDR2 is YFSETQ. V shed 4 bases and J shed 6 bases, with 23 bases lying between them. This CDR3 contains 16 residues.

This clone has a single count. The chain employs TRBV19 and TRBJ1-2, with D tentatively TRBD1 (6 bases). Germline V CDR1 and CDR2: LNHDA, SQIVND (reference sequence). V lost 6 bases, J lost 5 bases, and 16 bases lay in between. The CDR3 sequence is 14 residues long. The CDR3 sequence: CASSDSGTPYGYTF. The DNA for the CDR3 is TGTGCCAGTAGCGACTCCGGGACACCTTATGGCTACACCTTC.

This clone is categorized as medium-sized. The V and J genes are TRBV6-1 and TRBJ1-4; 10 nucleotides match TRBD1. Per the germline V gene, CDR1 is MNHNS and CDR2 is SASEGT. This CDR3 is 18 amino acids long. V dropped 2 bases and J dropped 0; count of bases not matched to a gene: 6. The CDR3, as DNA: TGTGCCAGCAGTGAACCAGGGACAGGGGAAGCAACTAATGAAAAACTGTTTTTT. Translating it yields CASSEPGTGEATNEKLFF.

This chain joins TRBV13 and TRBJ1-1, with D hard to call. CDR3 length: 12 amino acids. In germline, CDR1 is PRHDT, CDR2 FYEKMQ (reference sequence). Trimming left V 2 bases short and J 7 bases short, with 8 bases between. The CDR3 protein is CASSLPGSEAFF. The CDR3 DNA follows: TGTGCCAGCAGCTTACCTGGGAGTGAAGCTTTCTTT.

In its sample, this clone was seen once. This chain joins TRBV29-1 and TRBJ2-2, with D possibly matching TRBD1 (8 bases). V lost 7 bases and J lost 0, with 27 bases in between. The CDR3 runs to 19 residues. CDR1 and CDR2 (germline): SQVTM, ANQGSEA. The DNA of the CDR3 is TGCAGCGCCACGGGGGGCAGGGGGCGGCCTCCCACGAACACCGGGGAGCTGTTTTTT. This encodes CSATGGRGRPPTNTGELFF.

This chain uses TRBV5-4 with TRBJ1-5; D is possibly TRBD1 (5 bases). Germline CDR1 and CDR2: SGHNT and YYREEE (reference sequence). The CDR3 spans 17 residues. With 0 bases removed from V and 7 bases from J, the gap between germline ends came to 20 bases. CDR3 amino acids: CASSLGGQGGTVQPQHF. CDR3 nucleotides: TGTGCCAGCAGCTTGGGCGGTCAGGGCGGGACGGTACAGCCCCAGCATTTT.

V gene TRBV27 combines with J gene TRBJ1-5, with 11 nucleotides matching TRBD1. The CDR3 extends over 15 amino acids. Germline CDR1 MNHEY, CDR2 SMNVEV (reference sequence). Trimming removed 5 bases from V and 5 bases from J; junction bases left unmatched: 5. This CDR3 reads CASSIGQGAYQPQHF. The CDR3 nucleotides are TGTGCCAGCAGTATCGGACAGGGGGCTTATCAGCCCCAGCATTTT.

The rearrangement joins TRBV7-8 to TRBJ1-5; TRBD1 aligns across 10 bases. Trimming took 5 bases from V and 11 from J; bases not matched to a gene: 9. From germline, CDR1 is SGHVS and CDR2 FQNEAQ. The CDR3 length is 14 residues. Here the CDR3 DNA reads TGTGCCAGCAGCCTAGGACAGGGGGTCGGGACCCAGCATTTT. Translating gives CASSLGQGVGTQHF.

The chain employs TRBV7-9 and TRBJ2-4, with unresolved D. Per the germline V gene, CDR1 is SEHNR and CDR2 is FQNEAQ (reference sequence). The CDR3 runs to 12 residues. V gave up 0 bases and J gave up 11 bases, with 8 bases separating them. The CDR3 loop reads CASSLAGHLQYF. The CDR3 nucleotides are TGTGCCAGCAGCTTAGCGGGCCACCTTCAGTACTTC.

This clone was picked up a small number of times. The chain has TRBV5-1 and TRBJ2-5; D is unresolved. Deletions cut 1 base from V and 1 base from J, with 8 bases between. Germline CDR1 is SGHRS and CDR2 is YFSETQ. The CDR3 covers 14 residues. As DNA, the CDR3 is TGCGCCAGCAGCTTGACATCTCCCCAAGAGACCCAGTACTTC. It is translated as CASSLTSPQETQYF.

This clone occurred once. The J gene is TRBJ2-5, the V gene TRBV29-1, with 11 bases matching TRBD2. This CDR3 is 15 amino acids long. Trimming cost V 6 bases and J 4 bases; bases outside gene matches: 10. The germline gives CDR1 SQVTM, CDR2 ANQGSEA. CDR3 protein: CSVGGLAGGGETQYF. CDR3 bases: TGCAGCGTAGGGGGGCTAGCGGGAGGTGGAGAGACCCAGTACTTC.

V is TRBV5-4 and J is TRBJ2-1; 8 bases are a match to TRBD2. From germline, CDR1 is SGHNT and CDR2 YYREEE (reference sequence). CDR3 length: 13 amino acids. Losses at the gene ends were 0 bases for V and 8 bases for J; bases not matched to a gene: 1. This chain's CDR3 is CASSLAGRDEQFF. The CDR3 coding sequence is TGTGCCAGCAGCTTGGCCGGGAGGGATGAGCAGTTCTTC.

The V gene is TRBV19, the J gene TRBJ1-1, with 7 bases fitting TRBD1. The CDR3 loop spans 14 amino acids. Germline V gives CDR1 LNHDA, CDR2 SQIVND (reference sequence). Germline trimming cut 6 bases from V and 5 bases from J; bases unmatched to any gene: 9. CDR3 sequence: CASSAQGMGTEAFF. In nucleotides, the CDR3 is TGTGCCAGTAGCGCACAGGGGATGGGGACTGAAGCTTTCTTT.

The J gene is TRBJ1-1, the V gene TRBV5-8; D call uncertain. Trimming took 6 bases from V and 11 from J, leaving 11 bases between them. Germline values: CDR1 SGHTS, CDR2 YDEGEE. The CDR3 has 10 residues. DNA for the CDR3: TGTGCCAGCAACGTTGTGGGCGCTTTCTTT. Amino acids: CASNVVGAFF.

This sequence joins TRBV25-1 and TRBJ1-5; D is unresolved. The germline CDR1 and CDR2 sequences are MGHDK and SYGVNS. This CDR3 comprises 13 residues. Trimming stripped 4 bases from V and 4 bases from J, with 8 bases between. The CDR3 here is CASSGGGNQPQHF. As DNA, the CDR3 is TGTGCCAGCAGTGGAGGTGGGAATCAGCCCCAGCATTTT. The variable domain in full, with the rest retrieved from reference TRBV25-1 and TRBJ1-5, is EADIYQTPRYLVIGTGKKITLECSQTMGHDKMYWYQQDPGMELHLIHYSYGVNSTEKGDLSSESTVSRIRTEHFPLTLESARPSHTSQYLCASSGGGNQPQHFGDGTRLSIL.